The 29 T cell receptor beta chains below come from one sample, sequenced in a study of blood T cell repertoires in COVID-19. Assay: immunoSEQ multiplex PCR; the TCRdb copy retains only in-frame clones and omits some. In the table there are about 300,000 clones, approximately 84% of which are singletons. Sequenced input: peripheral blood. The receptor source for this set is a human donor with COVID-19, enrolled during active disease. The donor label of this sample is uncertain.

The CDR3 DNA is TGTGCCAGCAGCAACCGGGCTTCTAGCAGGGAGCTGTTTTTT. Translating gives CASSNRASSRELFF. The chain recombines TRBV7-9 with TRBJ2-2; TRBD2 is a possible D gene (5 bases). V was trimmed by 5 bases and J by 9 bases, leaving 16 bases between them. The CDR3 consists of 14 residues. CDR1 and CDR2 (germline): SEHNR, FQNEAQ (reference sequence). Full variable domain (rest looked up from reference TRBV7-9 and TRBJ2-2): DTGVSQNPRHKITKRGQNVTFRCDPISEHNRLYWYRQTLGQGPEFLTYFQNEAQLEKSRLLSDRFSAERPKGSFSTLEIQRTEQGDSAMYLCASSNRASSRELFFGEGSRLTVL.

The chain couples TRBV30 to TRBJ1-6; TRBD1 matches 9 bases. From germline, CDR1 is GTSNPN and CDR2 SVGIG (reference sequence). V shed 4 bases and J 9 bases; nucleotides not matched to a gene: 7. This CDR3 spans 14 amino acids. CDR3: CAWMRGTGRSPLHF. The CDR3 nucleotides read TGTGCCTGGATGAGGGGGACAGGGCGTTCACCCCTCCACTTT. The full variable domain, with the rest looked up from reference TRBV30 and TRBJ1-6, is SQTIHQWPATLVQPVGSPLSLECTVEGTSNPNLYWYRQAAGRGLQLLFYSVGIGQISSEVPQNLSASRPQDRQFILSSKKLLLSDSGFYLCAWMRGTGRSPLHFGNGTRLTVT.

The chain recombines TRBV27 with TRBJ2-1; D unclear. The CDR3 spans 14 residues. V was trimmed by 3 bases and J by 0 bases, leaving 6 bases between them. CDR1 MNHEY and CDR2 SMNVEV come from the germline V gene (reference sequence). The CDR3 here is CASSFVRSYNEQFF. CDR3 DNA sequence: TGTGCCAGCAGTTTTGTCCGCTCCTACAATGAGCAGTTCTTC.

The V call is TRBV5-1, the J call TRBJ2-7, with 7 bases fitting TRBD2. The CDR3 loop spans 15 amino acids. CDR1 and CDR2 from the germline V gene are SGHRS and YFSETQ. V was clipped by 4 bases and J by 2 bases; unmatched bases: 9. CDR3 amino acids: CASSPRRGGAYEQYF. The CDR3 region has the DNA TGCGCCAGCAGCCCCCGGCGGGGAGGGGCCTACGAGCAGTACTTC.

Only a few counts were recorded for this clone. This chain uses TRBV5-5 with TRBJ2-7, with a possible D match to TRBD2 (6 bases). V was shortened by 0 bases and J by 3 bases, with 13 bases between the two germline ends. Germline values: CDR1 SGHKS, CDR2 YYEKEE (reference sequence). The CDR3 consists of 15 residues. DNA for the CDR3: TGTGCCAGCAGCTTGGAGGGCGGGGAACTCTACGAGCAGTACTTC. Translation gives CASSLEGGELYEQYF.

This sequence joins TRBV5-4 and TRBJ2-7; the D gene is possibly TRBD1 (6 bases). The CDR3 consists of 15 residues. V lost 0 bases, J lost 1 base, and 11 bases lay in between. In germline, CDR1 is SGHNT, CDR2 YYREEE (reference sequence). As DNA, the CDR3 is TGTGCCAGCAGCTTGGCCGGTCAGGGGTCCTACGAGCAGTACTTC. Protein product: CASSLAGQGSYEQYF.

The J gene is TRBJ2-1, the V gene TRBV28; TRBD2 aligns across 8 bases. In germline, CDR1 is MDHEN, CDR2 SYDVKM. The CDR3 sequence is 15 residues long. Germline trimming cut 5 bases from V and 5 bases from J; bases unmatched to any gene: 8. CDR3 in amino acids: CASSQASGLHNEQFF. DNA for the CDR3: TGTGCCAGCAGTCAAGCTAGCGGGCTACACAATGAGCAGTTCTTC.

The genes are TRBV5-1 and TRBJ2-7, with D maybe TRBD2 (5 bases). The V end was cut by 0 bases, the J end by 2 bases, with 9 bases between. This CDR3 is 14 amino acids long. Germline loops: CDR1 SGHRS, CDR2 YFSETQ. CDR3 in DNA: TGCGCCAGCAGCTTGGAAGGAGGACCCTACGAGCAGTACTTC. Translation gives CASSLEGGPYEQYF.

V gene TRBV9 combines with J gene TRBJ2-2; D unclear. CDR3 length: 14 residues. The germline CDR1 and CDR2 sequences are SGDLS and YYNGEE. The V and J ends lost 3 bases and 2 bases respectively, with 8 bases between them. The DNA of the CDR3 is TGTGCCAGCAGCGCTGGCCTTAACACCGGGGAGCTGTTTTTT. Its translation: CASSAGLNTGELFF.

The chain combines TRBV7-2 with TRBJ1-5; tentatively, D is TRBD1 (5 bases). CDR3 length: 16 amino acids. Germline V gene lookup returns CDR1 SGHTA and CDR2 FQGNSA. Trimming stripped 5 bases from V and 8 bases from J, with 22 bases between. CDR3 residues: CASSPTGGPNNEPQHF. The CDR3 nucleotides are TGTGCCAGCAGCCCCACGGGGGGTCCCAATAATGAGCCCCAGCATTTT.

This clone has a handful of counts. The chain carries TRBV4-3 and TRBJ2-7, with 13 bases that match TRBD2. With V trimmed by 1 base and J by 4 bases, 7 bases remained unmatched. The CDR3 totals 17 residues. Germline values: CDR1 LGHNA, CDR2 YSLEER. In DNA form, the CDR3 reads TGCGCCAGCAGCCAAGGACTAGCGGGAGGCGTCCGGTACGAGCAGTACTTC. This sequence encodes CASSQGLAGGVRYEQYF.

The V gene is TRBV10-2, the J gene TRBJ2-5; 7 bases agree with TRBD1. This CDR3 contains 14 residues. J was trimmed by 3 bases and V by 3 bases; bases with no gene match: 4. Germline V gene data show CDR1 as WSHSY and CDR2 as SAAADI. The DNA of the CDR3 is TGCGCCAGCAGTGAAAGACAGGGAAAAGAGACCCAGTACTTC. Encoded protein: CASSERQGKETQYF.

V and J are TRBV2 and TRBJ1-1, with TRBD1 as a possible D gene (6 bases). Between the trimmed V and J ends, which lost 6 bases and 1 base, there was a span of 15 bases. The CDR3 spans 15 residues. From germline, CDR1 is SNHLY and CDR2 FYNNEI. The CDR3 reads CASRTHRDSNTEAFF. The CDR3 bases are TGTGCCAGCAGGACACACAGGGATTCGAACACTGAAGCTTTCTTT. Filled out from reference TRBV2 and TRBJ1-1, the complete variable domain reads EPEVTQTPSHQVTQMGQEVILRCVPISNHLYFYWYRQILGQKVEFLVSFYNNEISEKSEIFDDQFSVERPDGSNFTLKIRSTKLEDSAMYFCASRTHRDSNTEAFFGQGTRLTVV.

V and J are TRBV3-1 (or the pseudogene TRBV3-2) and TRBJ1-1; 7 bases map to TRBD1. Per germline, CDR1 LGHDT and CDR2 YNNKEL (reference sequence). V was pared by 4 bases and J by 5 bases, with 16 bases of the junction left unmatched. The CDR3 is 17 residues long. The chain's CDR3 is CASSRNDRVGPSTEAFF. Written as DNA, the CDR3 is TGTGCCAGCAGCCGAAACGACAGGGTGGGTCCTTCGACTGAAGCTTTCTTT.

The chain is built from TRBV27 and TRBJ1-6, with TRBD1 as a possible D gene (5 bases). Trimming left V 5 bases short and J 9 bases short, with 14 bases between. Germline V gives CDR1 MNHEY, CDR2 SMNVEV (reference sequence). This CDR3 has 14 amino acids. In DNA, the CDR3 is TGTGCCAGCAGTCGCCGGGGGGTTAGTTCACCCCTCCACTTT. It codes for CASSRRGVSSPLHF.

The chain joins TRBV28 to TRBJ1-4, with D possibly matching TRBD1 (6 bases). Germline V CDR1 and CDR2: MDHEN, SYDVKM. This CDR3 has 14 amino acids. Trimming removed 5 bases at V and 6 bases at J, with 13 bases between. CDR3 protein: CASSTRQADEKLFF. CDR3 nucleotides: TGTGCCAGCAGTACCAGACAGGCGGATGAAAAACTGTTTTTT.

V usage is TRBV9 and J usage is TRBJ1-1; D call uncertain. Germline lookup yields CDR1 SGDLS and CDR2 YYNGEE. V lost 0 bases and J lost 4, with 7 bases in between. This CDR3 has 13 residues. The CDR3 DNA reads TGTGCCAGCAGCGTAGATTTAATCACTGAAGCTTTCTTT. This gives the protein CASSVDLITEAFF.

To note about this clone: A much larger clone lies a single base off, so this may be a read error. V and J are TRBV3-1 (or the pseudogene TRBV3-2) and TRBJ1-4; D ambiguous. The CDR3 is made up of 14 amino acids. Trimming took off 4 bases at V and 0 bases at J, with 6 bases between the two ends. The V gene's germline CDR1 is LGHDT and CDR2 YNNKEL (reference sequence). The CDR3 bases are TGTGCCAGCAGCCCGATAGCAACTAATGAAAAACTGTTTTTT. Encoded protein: CASSPIATNEKLFF.

V gene TRBV15 combines with J gene TRBJ1-1; 7 nucleotides align to TRBD1. V shed 4 bases and J 5 bases; nucleotides not matched to a gene: 7. Germline V gene data show CDR1 as LNHNV and CDR2 as YYDKDF (reference sequence). The CDR3 has 14 residues. CDR3 DNA: TGTGCCACCAGCACGGACAGGCTACATACTGAAGCTTTCTTT. Encoded protein: CATSTDRLHTEAFF.

This chain joins TRBV2 and TRBJ2-7, with TRBD1 identical over 8 bases. The CDR3 sequence is 13 residues long. With 10 bases clipped from V and 4 bases from J, the junction kept 9 bases outside the gene matches. CDR1 SNHLY and CDR2 FYNNEI come from the germline V gene. CDR3 sequence (DNA): TGTGCCACCGGGGACAGGACCCAATACGAGCAGTACTTC. Amino acids: CATGDRTQYEQYF.

This chain links TRBV23-1 with TRBJ1-2, with D tentatively TRBD1 (5 bases). TRBV23-1 is an ORF, with its function uncertain. This CDR3 is 18 amino acids long. Trimming stripped 0 bases from V and 2 bases from J, with 19 bases between. The CDR3 sequence is CASSQSGGVGFSNYGYTF. In nucleotides, the CDR3 is TGCGCCAGCAGTCAATCGGGGGGAGTAGGGTTCTCGAACTATGGCTACACCTTC.

V gene TRBV7-3 combines with J gene TRBJ1-6; TRBD1 aligns across 8 bases. Germline CDR1 is SGHTA and CDR2 is FQGTGA. The V gene end was trimmed by 4 bases and the J gene end by 7 bases; junction bases not matched to a gene: 6. The CDR3 has 15 residues. The CDR3 sequence is CASSSGQGRNSPLHF. CDR3 coding DNA: TGTGCCAGCAGCTCTGGACAGGGAAGGAATTCACCCCTCCACTTT.

The chain couples TRBV28 to TRBJ2-1; 9 bases match TRBD2. In germline, CDR1 is MDHEN, CDR2 SYDVKM. V was pared by 4 bases and J by 4 bases, with 17 bases of the junction left unmatched. This CDR3 has 19 amino acids. Here the CDR3 reads CASSSFPRTLREGYNEQFF. The CDR3 DNA follows: TGTGCCAGCAGTTCTTTTCCCCGCACTCTGCGGGAGGGATACAATGAGCAGTTCTTC.

This clone showed up many times. V is TRBV24-1 and J is TRBJ2-2, with 10 bases lining up with TRBD1. Germline V gene data show CDR1 as KGHDR and CDR2 as SFDVKD. This CDR3 comprises 15 residues. V was pared by 5 bases and J by 3 bases, with 2 bases of the junction left unmatched. CDR3 sequence (DNA): TGTGCCACCAGTGGGGACAGGGGATACACCGGGGAGCTGTTTTTT. Translated, it gives CATSGDRGYTGELFF.

The chain employs TRBV12-2 and TRBJ1-6; the table's TRBD1 call for D was not verified on the DNA. TRBV12-2 is given as a pseudogene. This CDR3 has 15 residues. The CDR3 sequence is CASRLWEQGHSPLHF. The CDR3 coding sequence is TGTGCAAGTCGCTTATGGGAACAGGGTCATTCACCCCTCCACTTT.

This clone was seen only a few times. This chain uses TRBV12-3 or TRBV12-4 with TRBJ1-2; D not certain. The germline V and J ends were trimmed by 5 bases and 3 bases, with 10 bases remaining between them. CDR3 length: 13 residues. The CDR3 DNA is TGTGCCAGCAGTCCCGGTCGTGACTATGGCTACACCTTC. Its translation: CASSPGRDYGYTF.

As regards this clone: Relative to the germline gene, one junction end is altered; a read error may explain this. This chain links TRBV7-7 with TRBJ1-2; 8 bases are shared with TRBD1. Germline CDR1 and CDR2: SSHAT and FNYEAQ (reference sequence). The CDR3 is 17 amino acids. This CDR3 is CASSLGRTGRWDYGYTF. The CDR3, as DNA: TGTGCTAGCAGCTTAGGTCGGACAGGGCGATGGGACTATGGCTACACCTTC.

Worth noting for this clone: Compared with germline, one end of the junction differs, possibly owing to a read error. This sequence joins TRBV7-7 and TRBJ2-7, with 7 nucleotides matching TRBD2. CDR1 is SSHAT and CDR2 is FNYEAQ in the germline V gene (reference sequence). CDR3 length equals 15 residues. The CDR3 DNA is TGTGCTAGCATCCCCCGGAGACTAGCCGCATACGAGCAGTACTTC. It yields the protein CASIPRRLAAYEQYF.

V gene TRBV5-6 combines with J gene TRBJ2-7; TRBD2 aligns across 14 bases. From germline, CDR1 is SGHDT and CDR2 YYEEEE. This CDR3 spans 18 amino acids. Trimming cost V 2 bases and J 3 bases; bases outside gene matches: 10. The CDR3 DNA sequence: TGTGCCAGCAGCTTATCCGGGACTAGCGGGAGACGTGGCTACGAGCAGTACTTC. It yields the protein CASSLSGTSGRRGYEQYF. Drawing the rest from reference TRBV5-6 and TRBJ2-7, the complete variable domain is DAGVTQSPTHLIKTRGQQVTLRCSPKSGHDTVSWYQQALGQGPQFIFQYYEEEERQRGNFPDRFSGHQFPNYSSELNVNALLLGDSALYLCASSLSGTSGRRGYEQYFGPGTRLTVT.